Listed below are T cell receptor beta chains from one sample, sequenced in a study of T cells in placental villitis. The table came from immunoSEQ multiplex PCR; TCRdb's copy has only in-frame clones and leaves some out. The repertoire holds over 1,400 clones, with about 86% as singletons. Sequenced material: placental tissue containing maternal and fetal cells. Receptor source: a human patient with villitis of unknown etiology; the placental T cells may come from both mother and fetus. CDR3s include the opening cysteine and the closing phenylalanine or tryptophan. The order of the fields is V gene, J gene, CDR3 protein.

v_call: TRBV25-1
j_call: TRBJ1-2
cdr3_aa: CASSAGTGVGYTF

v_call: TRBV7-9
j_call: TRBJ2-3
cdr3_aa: CASSLGEITDTQYF

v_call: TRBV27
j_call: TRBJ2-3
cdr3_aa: CASRTGLIDTQYF

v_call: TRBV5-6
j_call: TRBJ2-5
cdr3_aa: CASSFGGYKTQYF

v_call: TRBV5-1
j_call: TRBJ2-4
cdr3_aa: CASSLGAVAKNIQYF

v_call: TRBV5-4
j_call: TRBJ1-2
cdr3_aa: CASSLQGIRGYTF

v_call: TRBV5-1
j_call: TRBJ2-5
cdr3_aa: CASSGGSGETQYF

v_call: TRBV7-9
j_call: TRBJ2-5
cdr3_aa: CASRFDPGRETQYF

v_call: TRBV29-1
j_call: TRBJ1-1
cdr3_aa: CSAGTLYTEAFF

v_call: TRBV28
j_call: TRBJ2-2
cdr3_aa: CASTDRDPGELFF

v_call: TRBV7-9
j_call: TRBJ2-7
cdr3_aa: CASSPRTSGGFSYEQYF

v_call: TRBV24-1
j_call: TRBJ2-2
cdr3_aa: CATSDWGSNTGELFF

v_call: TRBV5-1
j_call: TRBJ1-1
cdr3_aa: CASSLRSGTLNTEAFF

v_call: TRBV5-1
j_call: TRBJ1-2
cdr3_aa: CASSLELGADYGYTF

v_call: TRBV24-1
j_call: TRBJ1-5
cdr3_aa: CATSDLRQGGGQPQHF

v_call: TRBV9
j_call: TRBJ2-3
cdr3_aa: CASSVGTDTQYF

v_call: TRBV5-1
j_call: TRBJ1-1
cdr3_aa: CASSLILQGGAEAFF

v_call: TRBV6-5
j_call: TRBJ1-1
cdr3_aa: CASRASTASTEAFF

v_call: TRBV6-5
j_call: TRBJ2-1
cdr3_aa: CASSRGLAGYNEQFF

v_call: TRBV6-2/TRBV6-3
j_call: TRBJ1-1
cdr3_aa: CASSYSPGGLTEAFF

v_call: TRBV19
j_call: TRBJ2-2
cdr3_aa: CASSLWTANTGELFF

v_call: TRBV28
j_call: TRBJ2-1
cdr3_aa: CVSSTLPEVDEQFF

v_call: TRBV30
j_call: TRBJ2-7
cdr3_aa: CAWSMGQELYEQYF

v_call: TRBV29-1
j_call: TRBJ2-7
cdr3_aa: CSVTGDSYEQYF

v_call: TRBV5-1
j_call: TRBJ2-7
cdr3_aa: CASSLRAGFYFSYEQYF

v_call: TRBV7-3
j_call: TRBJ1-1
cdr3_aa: CASSLQGNTEAFF

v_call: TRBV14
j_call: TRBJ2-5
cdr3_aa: CASSQGVAGVQYF

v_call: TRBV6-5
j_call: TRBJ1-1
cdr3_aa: CASSYSIGRTNTEAFF

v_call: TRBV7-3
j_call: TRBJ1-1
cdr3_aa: CASSTQGGEAFF

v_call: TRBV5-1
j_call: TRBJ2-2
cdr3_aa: CASSEGVTNTGELFF

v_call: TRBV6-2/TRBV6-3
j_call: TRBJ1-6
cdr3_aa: CASSSGGGEGSPLHF

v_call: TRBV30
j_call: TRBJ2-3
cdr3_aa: CAWSVLGTQYF

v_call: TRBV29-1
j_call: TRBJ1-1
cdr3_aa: CSVVEVGDTEAFF

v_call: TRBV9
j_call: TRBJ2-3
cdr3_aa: CASSVGTGGTDTQYF

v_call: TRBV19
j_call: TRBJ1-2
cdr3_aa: CASTTGSNDGYTF

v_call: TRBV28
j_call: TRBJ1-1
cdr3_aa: CASSLSARMDTEAFF

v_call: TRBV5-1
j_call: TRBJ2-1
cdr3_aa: CASSLQAEYNEQFF

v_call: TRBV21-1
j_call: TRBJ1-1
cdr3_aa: CASSASDRGGTEAFF

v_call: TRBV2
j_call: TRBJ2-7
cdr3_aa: CASSEGQVLSYEQYF

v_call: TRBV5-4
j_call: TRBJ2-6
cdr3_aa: CASSPPGSRSGANVLTF